These 19 T cell receptor beta chains came from one sample sequenced in a study of OX40 agonist ivuxolimab in advanced cancers. The table came from immunoSEQ multiplex PCR; TCRdb's copy has only in-frame clones and leaves some out. This table holds approximately 47,000 clones, roughly three quarters found once. The sample here was CD4+ or CD8+ T cells sorted from blood, taken in a trial of the OX40 agonist ivuxolimab. The origin of the receptors is an adult with an advanced solid tumor such as melanoma, head and neck, liver or kidney cancer.

The gene calls are TRBV6-6 and TRBJ2-7; D is perhaps TRBD1 or TRBD2 (5 bases each). The germline CDR1 and CDR2 sequences are MNHNY and SVGAGI (reference sequence). V was pared by 6 bases and J by 3 bases, with 12 bases between. The CDR3 runs to 13 residues. The CDR3 is CASSYGTGYEQYF. CDR3 in DNA: TGTGCCAGCAGCTACGGGACGGGCTACGAGCAGTACTTC.

V and J are TRBV10-1 and TRBJ2-3, with TRBD2 matching 14 bases. Germline CDR1 is WNHNN and CDR2 is SYGVQD (reference sequence). CDR3 length: 16 residues. The ends lost 4 bases at V and 8 bases at J; junction bases unmatched: 8. The CDR3 DNA is TGCGCCAGCAGTGCCGGGACTAGCGGGAGTAGGGGTACGCAGTATTTT. Protein sequence: CASSAGTSGSRGTQYF.

The chain carries TRBV19 and TRBJ2-5, with no clear D. Near its end, the DNA agrees better with TRBJ2-7, so the J call may be wrong. The germline gives CDR1 LNHDA, CDR2 SQIVND (reference sequence). This CDR3 contains 16 residues. The CDR3 bases are TGTGCCAGTAGTATAGGCGAAGGGCCACCTTCGGACGAGCAGTACTTC. Protein sequence: CASSIGEGPPSDEQYF.

The gene calls are TRBV6-6 and TRBJ1-6; D is uncertain. This CDR3 comprises 15 residues. V dropped 5 bases and J dropped 2 bases, with 10 bases sitting between them. Germline assignment: CDR1 MNHNY and CDR2 SVGAGI (reference sequence). This chain's CDR3 is CASSIVGTYNSPLHF. The CDR3 bases are TGTGCCAGCAGTATAGTAGGGACCTATAATTCACCCCTCCACTTT.

In this sample, this clone turned up once. The rearrangement links TRBV25-1 to TRBJ1-4; tentative D call: TRBD1 (5 bases). Trimming stripped 3 bases from V and 5 bases from J, with 16 bases between. The CDR3 runs 16 residues. CDR1 MGHDK and CDR2 SYGVNS come from the germline V gene. DNA for the CDR3: TGTGCCAGCAGTGATTACGCCGGGACGGAAAATGAAAAACTGTTTTTT. Protein: CASSDYAGTENEKLFF.

The gene calls are TRBV11-3 and TRBJ2-7; a weak D match, TRBD1 (6 bases). The CDR3 spans 14 residues. Germline V CDR1 and CDR2: SGHNT, YENEEA. V lost 2 bases to trimming and J lost 6 bases, with 14 bases between them. The CDR3 region is CASSLSGDGSEQYF. The CDR3 DNA reads TGTGCCAGCAGCTTATCAGGGGATGGCTCCGAGCAGTACTTC.

V and J are TRBV2 and TRBJ2-2, with 7 nucleotides matching TRBD1. CDR1 and CDR2 from the germline V gene are SNHLY and FYNNEI. CDR3 length: 13 residues. V was pared by 8 bases and J by 2 bases, with 2 bases of the junction left unmatched. CDR3 region: CASGQDNTGELFF. In DNA form, the CDR3 reads TGTGCCAGCGGACAGGACAACACCGGGGAGCTGTTTTTT.

The chain joins TRBV4-3 to TRBJ2-7, with D maybe TRBD2 (6 bases). Germline V CDR1 and CDR2: LGHNA, YSLEER. Trimming pared 0 bases from V and 4 bases from J, leaving 13 bases between. The CDR3 runs to 15 residues. The CDR3 spells CASSQDRLVGYEQYF. CDR3 coding DNA: TGCGCCAGCAGCCAAGATCGACTAGTGGGATACGAGCAGTACTTC.

The genes are TRBV5-1 and TRBJ2-5; D call uncertain. The CDR3 has 14 amino acids. The germline V gene encodes CDR1 SGHRS and CDR2 YFSETQ. Trimming took 0 bases from V and 1 from J, leaving 7 bases between them. CDR3 sequence reads: CASSLELTQETQYF. The CDR3 bases are TGCGCCAGCAGCTTGGAACTGACCCAAGAGACCCAGTACTTC.

This chain links TRBV6-4 with TRBJ2-2; no definite D call. The CDR3 runs 13 residues. The germline CDR1 and CDR2 sequences are MRHNA and SNTAGT. Trimming left V 6 bases short and J 2 bases short, with 7 bases between. The CDR3 DNA reads TGTGCCAGCAGGGACGTTAACACCGGGGAGCTGTTTTTT. Protein sequence: CASRDVNTGELFF.

The chain combines TRBV18 with TRBJ1-2, with TRBD1 matching over 9 bases. The CDR3 contains 17 residues. The ends lost 2 bases at V and 2 bases at J; junction bases unmatched: 9. The germline gives CDR1 KGHSH, CDR2 LQKENI. Here the CDR3 reads CASSPGGDRVENYGYTF. CDR3 nucleotides: TGTGCCAGCTCACCAGGTGGGGACAGGGTAGAGAACTATGGCTACACCTTC.

The gene calls are TRBV6-1 and TRBJ1-3, with 12 bases fitting TRBD1. The CDR3 has 16 amino acids. CDR1 and CDR2 from the germline V gene are MNHNS and SASEGT. V lost 3 bases and J lost 4; bases outside the gene matches: 4. As DNA, the CDR3 is TGTGCCAGCAGTGAGCCGGGACAGGGGGCAGGAAACACCATATATTTT. It translates to CASSEPGQGAGNTIYF.

This clone occurred once. The sample holds other DNA sequences that translate to the same CDR3. The chain carries TRBV6-5 and TRBJ1-3; D call uncertain. V was trimmed by 0 bases and J by 4 bases, leaving 4 bases between them. Germline loops: CDR1 MNHEY, CDR2 SVGAGI. CDR3 length: 13 amino acids. CDR3 in amino acids: CASSYSQGNTIYF. CDR3 nucleotide sequence: TGTGCCAGCAGTTACTCGCAGGGAAACACCATATATTTT.

V usage is TRBV5-1 and J usage is TRBJ2-1; a possible D gene is TRBD2 (5 bases). CDR1 and CDR2 (germline): SGHRS, YFSETQ. The V gene lost 2 bases and the J gene lost 0 bases, with 9 bases spanning the gap. This CDR3 comprises 15 residues. The CDR3 spells CASSFSVSSYNEQFF. The DNA for the CDR3 is TGCGCCAGCAGCTTTAGCGTTAGCTCCTACAATGAGCAGTTCTTC.

The chain recombines TRBV9 with TRBJ1-2, with D possibly matching TRBD1 (5 bases). The germline V and J ends were trimmed by 0 bases and 8 bases, with 14 bases remaining between them. The germline V gene has CDR1 SGDLS and CDR2 YYNGEE. The CDR3 consists of 14 residues. CDR3 sequence (DNA): TGTGCCAGCAGCGTAGAGGAGGGGTATCAGGGCTACACCTTC. Its translation is CASSVEEGYQGYTF. Looking up the rest from reference TRBV9 and TRBJ1-2 gives the full variable domain: DSGVTQTPKHLITATGQRVTLRCSPRSGDLSVYWYQQSLDQGLQFLIQYYNGEERAKGNILERFSAQQFPDLHSELNLSSLELGDSALYFCASSVEEGYQGYTFGSGTRLTVV.

The table lists this clone with a count of one. This chain joins TRBV7-9 and TRBJ1-2, with D unresolved. Trimming stripped 5 bases from V and 8 bases from J, with 18 bases between. Looked up from germline, CDR1 is SEHNR and CDR2 is FQNEAQ (reference sequence). CDR3 length equals 14 residues. CDR3 in amino acids: CASSPHGVRGGYTF. DNA of the CDR3: TGTGCCAGCAGCCCCCATGGGGTACGTGGAGGCTACACCTTC.

CDR3 nucleotides: TGTGCTAGTGGCATGGGGCCGCTAGCGGGAGGGGATACGCAGTATTTT. Amino acid sequence: CASGMGPLAGGDTQYF. The gene calls are TRBV12-5 and TRBJ2-3, with 12 bases identical to TRBD2. Germline V lookup: CDR1 LGHNT, CDR2 FRNRAP. This CDR3 has 16 amino acids. J lost 6 bases, V lost 6 bases, and 10 bases had no gene match.

V and J are TRBV29-1 and TRBJ2-2; D remains ambiguous. Germline-derived CDR1 and CDR2 are SQVTM and ANQGSEA. The V end lost 5 bases, the J end lost 0 bases, and 10 bases lay between the germline ends. The CDR3 is made up of 14 amino acids. Here the CDR3 DNA reads TGCAGCGTTTTCATCAAGACGAACACCGGGGAGCTGTTTTTT. Translating gives CSVFIKTNTGELFF.

The rearrangement links TRBV5-6 to TRBJ1-5; possibly TRBD1 for D (5 bases). This CDR3 comprises 15 residues. Trimming cost V 3 bases and J 3 bases, with 13 bases left between them. Germline V gene data show CDR1 as SGHDT and CDR2 as YYEEEE. CDR3 DNA: TGTGCCAGCAGCTCACGAGACAGCCTCAATCAGCCCCAGCATTTT. This encodes CASSSRDSLNQPQHF.